This entry describes one T cell receptor beta chain. Its cognate antigen is unknown. This sample is drawn from a study of T cells after posttransplantation cyclophosphamide. The study's findings and limits: Later blood repertoires were often dominated by clones from the donor CD8+ memory compartment. TRB overlap between skin or GI tissue T cells and blood was limited. After PTCy, TRB diversity resembled that of CNI/methotrexate controls.

The V gene lost 6 bases and the J gene lost 0 bases, with 18 bases spanning the gap. The CDR3 runs to 17 residues. Germline values: CDR1 SGHTS, CDR2 YDEGEE. Sampled 1 year posttransplant, controls received myeloablative marrow transplants, methotrexate and a calcineurin inhibitor. TCRdb's copy holds only in-frame clones and misses some; the assay was immunoSEQ multiplex PCR. The sample lists about 15,000 clones, roughly 84% occurring once. Sequenced material: PBMCs, taken 350 to 400 days after allogeneic stem cell transplant with calcineurin inhibitor and methotrexate. The chain joins TRBV5-8 to TRBJ2-2; maybe TRBD1 (5 bases). This clonotype originated in a male patient in his late teens or twenties who received an allogeneic stem cell transplant from a related donor, was CMV-positive, and had no GVHD. Some T cells may arise from the graft donor. In nucleotides, the CDR3 is TGTGCCAGCACTAACAGGAAGGGGCCAACGAACACCGGGGAGCTGTTTTTT. It codes for CASTNRKGPTNTGELFF.